Below are 21 T cell receptor beta chains sequenced from a single sample in a study of shared clonotypes between healthy human individuals. Naive CD8 populations comprised CD45RO-negative cells positively selected for CCR7, excluding terminally differentiated effector memory CD45RA+ cells. Only in-frame clones appear in the TCRdb table, and some are missing; sequencing was by immunoSEQ multiplex PCR. The table has around 1.9 million clones, around 93% seen once. The specimen was naive CD8+ T cells from PBMCs. The receptors originated from a man between 18 and 35 years old in good health. Some clones in this sample may be carry-over from other donors' samples.

This chain uses TRBV27 with TRBJ1-2, with D uncertain. Trimming pared 2 bases from V and 4 bases from J, leaving 17 bases between. Germline CDR1 and CDR2: MNHEY and SMNVEV (reference sequence). The CDR3 length is 16 residues. CDR3 sequence: CASSLKGRNGAYGYTF. The CDR3 DNA follows: TGTGCCAGCAGTTTAAAGGGTAGGAACGGTGCCTATGGCTACACCTTC.

The chain carries TRBV6-5 and TRBJ2-1; 7 positions agree with TRBD2. J lost 3 bases, V lost 4 bases, and 9 bases had no gene match. This CDR3 has 16 amino acids. The germline CDR1 and CDR2 sequences are MNHEY and SVGAGI. CDR3 amino acids: CASSSQGAGVYNEQFF. CDR3 coding DNA: TGTGCCAGCAGTTCCCAAGGGGCGGGAGTCTACAATGAGCAGTTCTTC.

The chain uses TRBV9 and TRBJ2-1; D is unclear. This CDR3 contains 8 residues. V shed 4 bases and J shed 13 bases, with 3 bases lying between them. Germline V gives CDR1 SGDLS, CDR2 YYNGEE. The CDR3 here is CASSPQFF. CDR3 nucleotide sequence: TGTGCCAGCAGCCCACAGTTCTTC.

The rearrangement joins TRBV19 to TRBJ1-1; D is perhaps TRBD1 (6 bases). V dropped 5 bases and J dropped 5 bases, with 18 bases sitting between them. The CDR3 consists of 15 residues. In germline, CDR1 is LNHDA, CDR2 SQIVND (reference sequence). The CDR3 here is CASSPNRVGWTEAFF. The CDR3 DNA reads as TGTGCCAGTAGTCCCAACAGGGTAGGATGGACTGAAGCTTTCTTT.

The count of this clone is one. J is TRBJ1-1 and V is TRBV28, with 7 bases that match TRBD1. CDR3 length equals 19 residues. The ends lost 6 bases at V and 1 base at J; junction bases unmatched: 20. Looked up from germline, CDR1 is MDHEN and CDR2 is SYDVKM. CDR3 amino acids: CASRRPTLGTAPTNTEAFF. The CDR3 region has the DNA TGTGCCAGCAGACGGCCGACCCTGGGGACAGCCCCTACGAACACTGAAGCTTTCTTT.

The chain employs TRBV4-1 and TRBJ2-2, with TRBD2 matching over 7 bases. This CDR3 comprises 15 residues. Trimming took 2 bases from V and 7 from J; bases not matched to a gene: 7. Germline CDR1 MGHRA, CDR2 YSYEKL. The CDR3 sequence: CASSQTRGSSGELFF. The CDR3 nucleotides are TGCGCCAGCAGCCAAACGCGCGGGAGTAGCGGGGAGCTGTTTTTT.

The J gene is TRBJ2-2, the V gene TRBV19, with a possible D match to TRBD1 (6 bases). CDR1 LNHDA and CDR2 SQIVND come from the germline V gene (reference sequence). CDR3 length equals 15 residues. Trimming took 3 bases from V and 9 from J, leaving 17 bases between them. DNA for the CDR3: TGTGCCAGTAGTATGGCAGGGGTGTGGATCCGGGAGCTGTTTTTT. It specifies CASSMAGVWIRELFF.

This clone has more than one count but fewer than ten. The chain joins TRBV20-1 to TRBJ1-2; D gene unclear. Germline CDR1 reads DFQATT; CDR2 reads SNEGSKA (reference sequence). The CDR3 is 10 amino acids. The CDR3 nucleotides are TGCAGGGCAAGGGATTATGGCTACACCTTC. Translation gives CRARDYGYTF.

The table lists this clone with a count of one. The rearrangement uses TRBV7-8 and TRBJ2-7; the D gene is possibly TRBD1 (5 bases). Germline CDR1 and CDR2: SGHVS and FQNEAQ. The CDR3 sequence is 13 residues long. The ends were cut back, 2 bases at V and 4 bases at J, with 9 bases in the middle. The CDR3 reads CASSLYRLYEQYF. DNA for the CDR3: TGTGCCAGCAGCTTATACAGGTTATACGAGCAGTACTTC.

This rearrangement joins TRBV6-6 to TRBJ2-7, with 7 bases aligning to TRBD1. The CDR3 totals 14 residues. V lost 6 bases to trimming and J lost 6 bases; unmatched junction nucleotides: 11. CDR1 is MNHNY and CDR2 is SVGAGI in the germline V gene (reference sequence). CDR3 bases: TGTGCCAGCAGGCCCGGACAGGCCTCGGTCGAGCAGTACTTC. This codes for CASRPGQASVEQYF.

The rearrangement uses TRBV5-1 and TRBJ2-3; TRBD1 aligns across 7 bases. This CDR3 spans 18 amino acids. CDR1 SGHRS and CDR2 YFSETQ come from the germline V gene. V dropped 3 bases and J dropped 2; count of bases not matched to a gene: 15. This chain's CDR3 is CASSSLPTGQISTDTQYF. In DNA, the CDR3 is TGCGCCAGCAGCTCCCTGCCTACGGGACAGATCTCCACAGATACGCAGTATTTT.

The CDR3 sequence is CASSQTLAGHEQYF. In DNA, the CDR3 is TGCGCCAGCAGCCAAACTCTAGCGGGACACGAGCAGTACTTC. This chain joins TRBV4-3 and TRBJ2-7; 9 bases align to TRBD2. The junction had 4 bases not matched to a gene; V was cut back by 2 bases and J by 5 bases. Looked up from germline, CDR1 is LGHNA and CDR2 is YSLEER. The CDR3 extends over 14 amino acids.

This rearrangement joins TRBV6-5 to TRBJ1-6; tentative D call: TRBD1 (5 bases). The V gene lost 5 bases and the J gene lost 10 bases, with 12 bases spanning the gap. Germline CDR1 is MNHEY and CDR2 is SVGAGI. CDR3 length: 13 residues. The CDR3 DNA sequence: TGTGCCAGCAGTGACAGTCTGGGATCACCCCTCCACTTT. This encodes CASSDSLGSPLHF.

In this sample, this clone turned up once. The rearrangement links TRBV6-6 to TRBJ2-1; D might be TRBD1 (6 bases). Deletions cut 6 bases from V and 9 bases from J, with 12 bases between. Germline V CDR1 and CDR2: MNHNY, SVGAGI (reference sequence). CDR3 length: 12 residues. CDR3 sequence (DNA): TGTGCCAGCAGGCAGGGGATCTTTGAGCAGTTCTTC. It translates to CASRQGIFEQFF.

The chain has TRBV27 and TRBJ2-1; D not resolved. CDR3 length: 12 amino acids. Germline lookup yields CDR1 MNHEY and CDR2 SMNVEV (reference sequence). The ends were cut back, 6 bases at V and 8 bases at J, with 11 bases in the middle. CDR3 in DNA: TGTGCCAGCAGCCTAAACTCCCATGAGCAGTTCTTC. Its protein is CASSLNSHEQFF.

The V gene is TRBV28, the J gene TRBJ2-7; the match to TRBD2 covers 8 bases. CDR1 and CDR2 from the germline V gene are MDHEN and SYDVKM. V trimming: 9 bases; J trimming: 4 bases; junction bases outside the gene matches: 11. The length of the CDR3 is 14 residues. In DNA form, the CDR3 reads TGTGCCAGTCTAGGACTAGCTCCCCCGTACGAGCAGTACTTC. Translation gives CASLGLAPPYEQYF.

The chain combines TRBV27 with TRBJ2-7; 10 nucleotides align to TRBD1. V lost 6 bases, J lost 3 bases, and 5 bases stayed unmatched. This CDR3 is 14 amino acids long. Germline loops: CDR1 MNHEY, CDR2 SMNVEV (reference sequence). The CDR3 is CASSVTGGIYEQYF. CDR3 nucleotides: TGTGCCAGCAGCGTGACAGGGGGCATCTACGAGCAGTACTTC.

CDR3 region: CASSFSPSTGGSYEQYF. DNA for the CDR3: TGTGCCAGCAGTTTCTCTCCCTCTACAGGGGGTTCCTACGAGCAGTACTTC. V usage is TRBV28 and J usage is TRBJ2-7, with TRBD1 matching over 8 bases. J gave up 1 base and V 3 bases, and 11 bases lay outside the gene matches. Germline V lookup: CDR1 MDHEN, CDR2 SYDVKM. CDR3 length: 17 amino acids.

This chain uses TRBV5-8 with TRBJ2-6, with 10 bases fitting TRBD1. The CDR3 has 20 residues. The V gene end was trimmed by 1 base and the J gene end by 0 bases; junction bases not matched to a gene: 10. Germline loops: CDR1 SGHTS, CDR2 YDEGEE. As DNA, the CDR3 is TGTGCCAGCAGCTTGTGGGGGACAGGGGCCCCCCTCTCTGGGGCCAACGTCCTGACTTTC. Translating it yields CASSLWGTGAPLSGANVLTF.

This rearrangement joins TRBV5-1 to TRBJ2-1, with 11 bases that match TRBD2. The CDR3 consists of 19 residues. Germline CDR1 SGHRS, CDR2 YFSETQ. V was clipped by 4 bases and J by 0 bases; unmatched bases: 12. The CDR3 DNA is TGCGCCAGCAGCCCCAATCGGCTAGCGGGGGGCCTCTCCTACAATGAGCAGTTCTTC. Its translation: CASSPNRLAGGLSYNEQFF.

This sequence joins TRBV27 and TRBJ1-4; D uncertain. The V end was cut by 4 bases, the J end by 0 bases, with 12 bases between. This CDR3 comprises 16 residues. Germline V CDR1 and CDR2: MNHEY, SMNVEV (reference sequence). The CDR3 sequence is CASSSWGGTTNEKLFF. DNA for the CDR3: TGTGCCAGCAGTTCTTGGGGTGGCACAACTAATGAAAAACTGTTTTTT.